The next 15 T cell receptor beta chains were all read from a single sample in a study of breast tumors, draining lymph nodes, adjacent tissues. Breast cancer patients provided tissue from their axillary draining lymph nodes. Each CDR3 protein gets one entry after TCRdb re-called the multiplex PCR reads with MiXCR. Of approximately 200,000 distinct CDR3 sequences listed, roughly 31% are singletons. The sequenced sample was axillary lymph node tissue. The receptors here all came from a female donor with breast cancer. Some clones in this sample may be carry-over from other donors' samples.

This clonotype appeared many times. The CDR3 here is CASSLAGLADQETQYF. CDR3 nucleotide sequence: TGTGCCAGCAGCTTGGCGGGACTAGCGGATCAAGAGACCCAGTACTTC. The chain joins TRBV7-2 to TRBJ2-5, with TRBD2 matching 11 bases. CDR3 size: 16 residues. Trimming removed 3 bases from V and 2 bases from J; junction bases left unmatched: 5. Germline V gene sequence: CDR1 SGHTA, CDR2 FQGNSA.

This clonotype has a count of ten or more. The V and J genes are TRBV6-1 and TRBJ1-5; D is possibly TRBD1 (5 bases). Germline lookup yields CDR1 MNHNS and CDR2 SASEGT. V lost 2 bases and J 3 bases, leaving 11 bases between the germline ends. The CDR3 spans 15 residues. The CDR3 sequence: CASSEWRQNNQPQHF. In DNA form, the CDR3 reads TGTGCCAGCAGTGAATGGCGACAGAACAATCAGCCCCAGCATTTT.

There are many counts of this clonotype. The CDR3 nucleotides read TGTGCCAGCAGCACCGAAGGGACAGGGGTCTACGAGCAGTACTTC. Protein: CASSTEGTGVYEQYF. J is TRBJ2-7 and V is TRBV7-2, with TRBD1 matching over 10 bases. The CDR3 totals 15 residues. Germline trimming cut 5 bases from V and 3 bases from J; bases unmatched to any gene: 7. Per germline, CDR1 SGHTA and CDR2 FQGNSA.

This clonotype has at least ten counts. At one of its ends the junction is not consistent with the germline gene, which may arise from a read error. The chain joins TRBV20-1 to TRBJ1-2; D remains ambiguous. From germline, CDR1 is DFQATT and CDR2 SNEGSKA (reference sequence). This CDR3 has 13 residues. The CDR3, as DNA: TGCAGTGCTCGAGAGTCGGCAGAGGATGGCTACACCTTC. As protein: CSARESAEDGYTF.

Ten or more counts support this clonotype. The V and J genes are TRBV6-5 and TRBJ2-3; D possibly uses TRBD1 or TRBD2 (5 bases each). There are 14 residues in the CDR3. Trimming left V 2 bases short and J 1 base short, with 7 bases between. Per the germline V gene, CDR1 is MNHEY and CDR2 is SVGAGI. This CDR3 reads CASSYGGGTDTQYF. The CDR3 DNA reads TGTGCCAGCAGTTACGGGGGAGGCACAGATACGCAGTATTTT.

This clonotype was observed at least ten times. This chain links TRBV7-9 with TRBJ2-7; D ambiguous. V was shortened by 5 bases and J by 5 bases, with 16 bases between the two germline ends. Per the germline V gene, CDR1 is SEHNR and CDR2 is FQNEAQ (reference sequence). The CDR3 contains 14 residues. The CDR3, as DNA: TGTGCCAGCAGCCTAGGGATGGACGGAGACGAGCAGTACTTC. Its protein is CASSLGMDGDEQYF. The full variable domain, completed using reference TRBV7-9 and TRBJ2-7, is DTGVSQNPRHKITKRGQNVTFRCDPISEHNRLYWYRQTLGQGPEFLTYFQNEAQLEKSRLLSDRFSAERPKGSFSTLEIQRTEQGDSAMYLCASSLGMDGDEQYFGPGTRLTVT.

This clonotype has a count of ten or more. CDR3 nucleotides: TGCGCCAGCAGCCAAGAATCCGCTAGCGGGTACAATGAGCAGTTCTTC. Translation: CASSQESASGYNEQFF. The V call is TRBV4-1, the J call TRBJ2-1, with 8 nucleotides matching TRBD2. The CDR3 consists of 16 residues. The junction had 5 bases not matched to a gene; V was cut back by 0 bases and J by 4 bases. Germline V gene lookup returns CDR1 MGHRA and CDR2 YSYEKL.

The chain couples TRBV2 to TRBJ1-2, with D tentatively TRBD1 (5 bases). Germline V gene data show CDR1 as SNHLY and CDR2 as FYNNEI. Trimming stripped 6 bases from V and 5 bases from J, with 10 bases between. CDR3 length equals 12 residues. Written as DNA, the CDR3 is TGTGCCAGCAGCGACGACAGATATGGCTACACCTTC. Translation gives CASSDDRYGYTF.

The rearrangement uses TRBV30 and TRBJ2-1; D gene ambiguous. V gave up 0 bases and J gave up 7 bases, with 13 bases separating them. CDR1 is GTSNPN and CDR2 is SVGIG in the germline V gene (reference sequence). The CDR3 is made up of 14 amino acids. The CDR3 reads CAWSVEHPANEQFF. Here the CDR3 DNA reads TGTGCCTGGAGTGTTGAGCACCCTGCGAATGAGCAGTTCTTC.

This clonotype occurred many times. It may be a read error: a sequence one base away is much more abundant. The chain employs TRBV5-8 and TRBJ2-2, with TRBD2 as a possible D gene (6 bases). CDR1 is SGHTS, CDR2 YDEGEE, per germline. This CDR3 contains 17 residues. V lost 3 bases, J lost 2 bases, and 17 bases lay in between. The DNA of the CDR3 is TGTGCCAGCAGCTCCGGCGGGACGGCCATTAACACCGGGGAGCTGTTTTTT. It translates to CASSSGGTAINTGELFF.

This clonotype has a count of ten or more. The chain uses TRBV3-1 and TRBJ2-5, with D uncertain. V was cut by 1 base and J by 10 bases, with 7 bases left in between. The V gene's germline CDR1 is LGHDT and CDR2 YNNKEL (reference sequence). The CDR3 totals 11 residues. CDR3 sequence (DNA): TGTGCCAGCAGCCAAGTAGGGAACCAGTACTTC. This codes for CASSQVGNQYF.

J is TRBJ1-3 and V is TRBV12-3 or TRBV12-4; tentative D call: TRBD1 (5 bases). The CDR3 has 14 residues. Trimming cost V 3 bases and J 2 bases, with 8 bases left between them. CDR3: CASSLWGTGNTIYF. CDR3 bases: TGTGCCAGCAGTTTGTGGGGGACTGGAAACACCATATATTTT.

This clonotype was seen at least ten times. V usage is TRBV19 and J usage is TRBJ2-7, with 9 bases matching TRBD1. CDR1 and CDR2 (germline): LNHDA, SQIVND (reference sequence). The J segment lost 2 bases and the V segment lost 3 bases, leaving 11 bases of the junction unmatched. The length of the CDR3 is 17 residues. The CDR3 nucleotides are TGTGCCAGTAGTATGGGGACGGGACAGGGTGCTGCCTACGAGCAGTACTTC. It specifies CASSMGTGQGAAYEQYF.

This clonotype was observed at least ten times. V gene TRBV7-9 combines with J gene TRBJ1-2; D uncertain. The CDR3 extends over 12 amino acids. Germline lookup yields CDR1 SEHNR and CDR2 FQNEAQ (reference sequence). V lost 5 bases, J lost 2 bases, and 6 bases lay in between. The CDR3 sequence: CASSLGNYGYTF. The CDR3 nucleotides are TGTGCCAGCAGCCTGGGGAACTATGGCTACACCTTC. Together with reference TRBV7-9 and TRBJ1-2, the CDR3 gives the full variable domain: DTGVSQNPRHKITKRGQNVTFRCDPISEHNRLYWYRQTLGQGPEFLTYFQNEAQLEKSRLLSDRFSAERPKGSFSTLEIQRTEQGDSAMYLCASSLGNYGYTFGSGTRLTVV.

Concerning this clonotype itself: A much larger clone is a single base away; this may be a read error. The J gene is TRBJ1-2, the V gene TRBV5-6; 7 positions match TRBD1. This CDR3 comprises 14 residues. Unmatched junction bases numbered 8, after V lost 3 bases and J lost 6 bases. Germline V gene lookup returns CDR1 SGHDT and CDR2 YYEEEE. CDR3 in DNA: TGTGCCAGCAGCTCTCGACAGGGAGGCCATGGCTACACCTTC. Translating it yields CASSSRQGGHGYTF.